This TCR beta chain came from a study of T cell changes during pregnancy in multiple sclerosis. Germline CDR1 is LNHDA and CDR2 is SQIVND (reference sequence). Trimming removed 6 bases from V and 1 base from J, with 11 bases in between. The CDR3 totals 14 residues. Only in-frame clones appear in the TCRdb table, and some are missing; sequencing was by immunoSEQ multiplex PCR. In the table there are roughly 90,000 clones, 85% to 95% of which are singletons. The genes are TRBV19 and TRBJ2-3; a possible D gene is TRBD1 (6 bases). The specimen was peripheral blood, collected in the first trimester of pregnancy. The sequence came from a female donor with multiple sclerosis, enrolled in a pregnancy study. The CDR3 loop reads CASSRGWGTDTQYF. In DNA, the CDR3 is TGTGCCAGTAGCAGGGGATGGGGCACAGATACGCAGTATTTT.